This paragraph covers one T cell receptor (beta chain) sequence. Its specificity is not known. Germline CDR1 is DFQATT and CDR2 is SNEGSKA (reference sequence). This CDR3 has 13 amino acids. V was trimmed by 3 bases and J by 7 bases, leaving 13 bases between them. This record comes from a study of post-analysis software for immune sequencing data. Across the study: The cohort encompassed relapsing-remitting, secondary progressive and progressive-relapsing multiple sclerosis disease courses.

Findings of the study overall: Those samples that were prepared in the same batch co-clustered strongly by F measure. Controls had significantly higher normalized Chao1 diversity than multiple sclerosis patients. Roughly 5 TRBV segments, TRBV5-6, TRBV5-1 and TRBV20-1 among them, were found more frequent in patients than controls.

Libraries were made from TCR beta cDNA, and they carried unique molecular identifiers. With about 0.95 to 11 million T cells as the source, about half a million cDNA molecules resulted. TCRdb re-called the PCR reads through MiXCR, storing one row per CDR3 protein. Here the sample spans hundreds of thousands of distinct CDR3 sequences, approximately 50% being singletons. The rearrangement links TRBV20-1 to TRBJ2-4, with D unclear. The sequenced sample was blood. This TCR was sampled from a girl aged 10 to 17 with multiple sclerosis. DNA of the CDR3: TGCAGTGCTAGGGGTCCCCCAGTTAACATTCAGTACTTC. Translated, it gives CSARGPPVNIQYF.